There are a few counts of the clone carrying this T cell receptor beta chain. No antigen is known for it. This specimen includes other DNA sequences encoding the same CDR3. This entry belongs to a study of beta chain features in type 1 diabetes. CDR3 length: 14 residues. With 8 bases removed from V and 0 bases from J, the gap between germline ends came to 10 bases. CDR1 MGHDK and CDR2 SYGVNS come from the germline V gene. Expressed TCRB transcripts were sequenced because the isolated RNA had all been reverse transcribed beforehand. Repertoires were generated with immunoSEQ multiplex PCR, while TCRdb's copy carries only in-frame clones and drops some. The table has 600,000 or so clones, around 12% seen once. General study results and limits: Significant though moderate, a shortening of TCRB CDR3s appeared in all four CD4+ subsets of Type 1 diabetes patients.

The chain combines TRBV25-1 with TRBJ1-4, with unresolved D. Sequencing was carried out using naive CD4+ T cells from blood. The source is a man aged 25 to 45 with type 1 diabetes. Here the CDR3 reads CASSSSATNEKLFF. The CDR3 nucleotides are TGTGCCAGCTCATCAAGTGCAACTAATGAAAAACTGTTTTTT. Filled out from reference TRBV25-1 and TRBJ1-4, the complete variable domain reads EADIYQTPRYLVIGTGKKITLECSQTMGHDKMYWYQQDPGMELHLIHYSYGVNSTEKGDLSSESTVSRIRTEHFPLTLESARPSHTSQYLCASSSSATNEKLFFGSGTQLSVL.